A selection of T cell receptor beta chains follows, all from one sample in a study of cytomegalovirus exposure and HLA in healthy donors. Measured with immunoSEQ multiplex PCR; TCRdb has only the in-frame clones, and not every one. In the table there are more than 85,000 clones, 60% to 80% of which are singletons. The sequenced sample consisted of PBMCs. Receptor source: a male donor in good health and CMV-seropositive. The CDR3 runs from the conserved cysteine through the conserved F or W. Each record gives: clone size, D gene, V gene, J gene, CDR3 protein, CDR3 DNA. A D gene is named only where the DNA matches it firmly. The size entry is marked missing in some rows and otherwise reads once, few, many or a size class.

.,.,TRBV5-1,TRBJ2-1,CASSLVAGISYNEQFF,TGCGCCAGCAGCTTAGTGGCGGGGATCTCCTACAATGAGCAGTTCTTC
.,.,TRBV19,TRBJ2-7,CASSSRRTKQRTYEQYF,TGTGCCAGTAGTAGTAGGAGAACCAAGCAACGAACCTACGAGCAGTACTTC
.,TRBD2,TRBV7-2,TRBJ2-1,CASSVSGSRDNEQFF,TGTGCCAGCAGCGTGAGCGGGAGTAGAGACAATGAGCAGTTCTTC
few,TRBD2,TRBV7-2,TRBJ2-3,CASSLPLAGAPYTDTQYF,TGTGCCAGCAGCTTACCGTTAGCGGGAGCCCCTTACACAGATACGCAGTATTTT
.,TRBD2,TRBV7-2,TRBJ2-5,CASSSLGTRQETQYF,TGTGCCAGCAGCTCCCTGGGGACTAGGCAAGAGACCCAGTACTTC
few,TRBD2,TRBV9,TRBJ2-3,CASSARLAGTDTQYF,TGTGCCAGCAGCGCCCGACTAGCGGGTACAGATACGCAGTATTTT
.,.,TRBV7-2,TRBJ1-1,CASSYTPDTEAFF,TGTGCCAGCAGCTATACTCCGGACACTGAAGCTTTCTTT
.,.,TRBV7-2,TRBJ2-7,CASSFSSYEQYF,TGTGCCAGCAGCTTTAGCTCTTACGAGCAGTACTTC
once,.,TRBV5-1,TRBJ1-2,CASSLEAVNYGYTF,TGCGCCAGCAGCTTGGAGGCGGTAAACTATGGCTACACCTTC
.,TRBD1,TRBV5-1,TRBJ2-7,CASQMSPSTGDEQYF,TGCGCCAGCCAGATGAGCCCCAGCACAGGGGACGAGCAGTACTTC
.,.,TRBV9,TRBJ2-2,CASSVNWNTGELFF,TGTGCCAGCAGCGTAAACTGGAACACCGGGGAGCTGTTTTTT
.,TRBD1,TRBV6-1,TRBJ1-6,CASTGQRYSPLHF,TGTGCCAGCACGGGACAGCGATATTCACCCCTCCACTTT
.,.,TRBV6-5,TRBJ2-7,CASRKTGRPYEQYF,TGTGCCAGCAGAAAAACCGGGAGACCCTACGAGCAGTACTTC
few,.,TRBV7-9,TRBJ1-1,CSSGQMNTEAFF,TGTTCTAGTGGACAGATGAACACTGAAGCTTTCTTT
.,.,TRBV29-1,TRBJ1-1,CSAHARATGEAFF,TGCAGCGCCCACGCGAGGGCGACTGGTGAAGCTTTCTTT
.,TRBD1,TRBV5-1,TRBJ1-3,CASSLPGTGAGNTIYF,TGCGCCAGCAGCTTACCCGGGACAGGGGCTGGGAACACCATATATTTT
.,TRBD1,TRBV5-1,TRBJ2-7,CASSRDSYEQYF,TGCGCCAGCAGTCGGGACAGTTACGAGCAGTACTTC
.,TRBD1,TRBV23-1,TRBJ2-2,CASSPRGGRANTGELFF,TGCGCCAGCAGTCCGAGAGGGGGCAGGGCGAACACCGGGGAGCTGTTTTTT
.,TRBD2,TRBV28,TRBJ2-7,CASSFSGRAVHEQYF,TGTGCCAGCAGTTTTTCCGGGAGGGCCGTCCACGAGCAGTACTTC
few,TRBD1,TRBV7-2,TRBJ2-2,CASSPRQGDLPGELFF,TGTGCCAGCAGCCCAAGACAGGGGGACCTACCCGGGGAGCTGTTTTTT
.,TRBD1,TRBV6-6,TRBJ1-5,CASNNRGKDQPQHF,TGTGCCAGCAACAACAGGGGAAAGGATCAGCCCCAGCATTTT
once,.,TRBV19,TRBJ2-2,CASSSGKNTGELFF,TGTGCCAGTAGTAGCGGAAAGAACACCGGGGAGCTGTTTTTT
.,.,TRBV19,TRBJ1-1,CASSIGSPRRRNTEAFF,TGTGCCAGTAGTATAGGGAGTCCGAGGCGGCGGAACACTGAAGCTTTCTTT
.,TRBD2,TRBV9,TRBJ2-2,CASAGASGRATGELFF,TGTGCCAGCGCCGGGGCGAGCGGGAGGGCCACCGGGGAGCTGTTTTTT
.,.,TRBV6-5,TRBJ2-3,CASSTQRLTDTQYF,TGTGCCAGCAGTACTCAGAGGCTCACAGATACGCAGTATTTT
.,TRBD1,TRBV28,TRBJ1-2,CASSVGGTGGYYGYTF,TGTGCCAGCAGTGTCGGGGGGACAGGGGGGTACTATGGCTACACCTTC
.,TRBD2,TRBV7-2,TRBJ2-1,CASSLGTSGRMGEQFF,TGTGCCAGCAGCTTAGGGACTAGCGGGAGAATGGGTGAGCAGTTCTTC
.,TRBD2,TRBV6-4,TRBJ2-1,CASSAGTSDGLDEQFF,TGTGCCAGCAGTGCCGGGACTAGCGACGGCCTCGATGAGCAGTTCTTC
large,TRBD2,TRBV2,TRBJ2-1,CASIGEGTRTSGRPYNEQFF,TGTGCCAGCATAGGAGAGGGGACTAGGACTAGCGGGAGGCCCTACAATGAGCAGTTCTTC
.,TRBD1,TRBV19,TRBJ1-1,CASRQGGTEAFF,TGTGCCAGTCGACAGGGAGGCACTGAAGCTTTCTTT
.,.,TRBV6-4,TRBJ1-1,CASSDSLNTEAFF,TGTGCCAGCAGTGACTCCTTGAACACTGAAGCTTTCTTT
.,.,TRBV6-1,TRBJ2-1,CASSARGEWGDEQFF,TGTGCCAGCAGCGCGCGGGGAGAGTGGGGCGATGAGCAGTTCTTC
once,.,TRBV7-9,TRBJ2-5,CASSLYPQETQYF,TGTGCCAGCAGCTTGTACCCGCAGGAGACCCAGTACTTC